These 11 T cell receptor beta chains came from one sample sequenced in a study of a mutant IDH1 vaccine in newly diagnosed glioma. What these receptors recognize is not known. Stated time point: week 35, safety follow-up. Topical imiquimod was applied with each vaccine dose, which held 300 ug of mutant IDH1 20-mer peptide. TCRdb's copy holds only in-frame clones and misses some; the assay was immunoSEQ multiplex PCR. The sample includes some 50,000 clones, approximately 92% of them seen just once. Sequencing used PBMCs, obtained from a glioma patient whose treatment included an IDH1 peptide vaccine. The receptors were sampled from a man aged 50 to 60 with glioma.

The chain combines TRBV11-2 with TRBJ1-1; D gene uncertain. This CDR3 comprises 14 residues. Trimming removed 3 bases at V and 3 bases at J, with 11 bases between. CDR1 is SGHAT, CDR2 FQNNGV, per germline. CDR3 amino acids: CASSFRHTDTEAFF. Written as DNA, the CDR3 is TGTGCCAGCAGCTTCCGCCACACAGACACTGAAGCTTTCTTT.

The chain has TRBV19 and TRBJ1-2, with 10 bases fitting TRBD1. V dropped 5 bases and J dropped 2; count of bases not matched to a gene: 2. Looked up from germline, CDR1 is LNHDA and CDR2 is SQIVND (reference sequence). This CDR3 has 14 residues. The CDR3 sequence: CASSPGQGNYGYTF. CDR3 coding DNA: TGTGCCAGTAGTCCGGGACAGGGGAACTATGGCTACACCTTC.

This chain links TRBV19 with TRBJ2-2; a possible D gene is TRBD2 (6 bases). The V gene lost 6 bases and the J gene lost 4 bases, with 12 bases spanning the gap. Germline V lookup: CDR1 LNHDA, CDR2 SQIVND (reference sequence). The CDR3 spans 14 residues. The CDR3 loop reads CASRVRDFTGELFF. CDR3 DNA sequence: TGTGCCAGTAGAGTACGGGACTTCACCGGGGAGCTGTTTTTT.

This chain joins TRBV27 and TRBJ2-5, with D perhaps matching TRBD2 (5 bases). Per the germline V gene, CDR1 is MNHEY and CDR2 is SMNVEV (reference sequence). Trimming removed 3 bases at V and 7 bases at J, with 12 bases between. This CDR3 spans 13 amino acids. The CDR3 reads CASSLEVGSTQYF. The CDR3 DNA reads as TGTGCCAGCAGTTTGGAGGTAGGGTCGACCCAGTACTTC.

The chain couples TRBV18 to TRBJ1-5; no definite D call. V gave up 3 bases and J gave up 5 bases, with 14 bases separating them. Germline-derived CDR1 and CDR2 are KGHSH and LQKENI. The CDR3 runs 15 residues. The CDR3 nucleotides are TGTGCCAGCTCACCTATAGCCCTTTTGGATCAGCCCCAGCATTTT. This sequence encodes CASSPIALLDQPQHF.

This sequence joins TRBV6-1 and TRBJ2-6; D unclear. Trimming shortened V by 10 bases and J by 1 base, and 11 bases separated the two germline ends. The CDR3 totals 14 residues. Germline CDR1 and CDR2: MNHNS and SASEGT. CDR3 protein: CATLGTSGANVLTF. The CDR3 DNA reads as TGTGCCACCCTCGGAACATCTGGGGCCAACGTCCTGACTTTC.

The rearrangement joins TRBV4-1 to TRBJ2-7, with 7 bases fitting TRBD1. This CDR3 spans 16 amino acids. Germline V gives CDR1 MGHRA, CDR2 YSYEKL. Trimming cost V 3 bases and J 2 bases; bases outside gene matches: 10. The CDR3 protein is CASSQGSTGRTYEQYF. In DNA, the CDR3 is TGCGCCAGCAGCCAGGGGTCGACAGGGAGAACCTACGAGCAGTACTTC.

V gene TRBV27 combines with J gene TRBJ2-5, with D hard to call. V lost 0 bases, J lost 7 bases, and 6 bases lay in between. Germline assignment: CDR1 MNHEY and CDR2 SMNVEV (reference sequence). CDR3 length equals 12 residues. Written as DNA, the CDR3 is TGTGCCAGCAGTTTATCGGGAAGGACCCAGTACTTC. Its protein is CASSLSGRTQYF.

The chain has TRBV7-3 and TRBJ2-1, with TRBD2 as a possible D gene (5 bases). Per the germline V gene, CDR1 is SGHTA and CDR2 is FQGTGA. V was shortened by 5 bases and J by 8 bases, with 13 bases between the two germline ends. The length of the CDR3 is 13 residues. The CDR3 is CASSAAAFDEQFF. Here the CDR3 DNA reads TGTGCCAGCAGCGCAGCGGCCTTCGATGAGCAGTTCTTC.

The CDR3 loop is CAISDLGDREYETQYF. CDR3 DNA sequence: TGTGCCATCAGTGATCTGGGGGACAGGGAGTATGAGACCCAGTACTTC. This sequence joins TRBV10-3 and TRBJ2-5, with 9 nucleotides matching TRBD1. Germline trimming cut 3 bases from V and 5 bases from J; bases unmatched to any gene: 10. Germline CDR1 is ENHRY and CDR2 is SYGVKD. The CDR3 contains 16 residues.

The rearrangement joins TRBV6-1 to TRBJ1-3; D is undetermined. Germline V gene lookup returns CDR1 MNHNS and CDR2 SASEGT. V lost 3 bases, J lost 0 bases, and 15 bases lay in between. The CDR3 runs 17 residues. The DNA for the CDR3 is TGTGCCAGCAGTGAGGCTGTTCTCCCGAACTCTGGAAACACCATATATTTT. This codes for CASSEAVLPNSGNTIYF.